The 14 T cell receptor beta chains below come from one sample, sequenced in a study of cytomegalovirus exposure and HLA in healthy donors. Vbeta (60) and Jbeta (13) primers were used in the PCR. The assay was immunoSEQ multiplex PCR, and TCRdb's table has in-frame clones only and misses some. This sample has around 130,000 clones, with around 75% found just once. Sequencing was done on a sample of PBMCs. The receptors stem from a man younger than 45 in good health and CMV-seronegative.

Written as DNA, the CDR3 is TGTGCCAGCAGCTTCAACAATCCGTCGGGGGGAAACTATGGCTACACCTTC. It yields the protein CASSFNNPSGGNYGYTF. V usage is TRBV7-2 and J usage is TRBJ1-2, with a possible D match to TRBD1 (5 bases). V lost 3 bases to trimming and J lost 2 bases, with 19 bases between them. The germline V gene encodes CDR1 SGHTA and CDR2 FQGNSA. The CDR3 is 17 residues long.

CDR3 bases: TGCGCCAGCAGCCAAGAGACGGGAGCGGGAAGGTTCTTC. It specifies CASSQETGAGRFF. V usage is TRBV4-3 and J usage is TRBJ2-1; 7 nucleotides line up with TRBD2. Per the germline V gene, CDR1 is LGHNA and CDR2 is YSLEER. The CDR3 runs to 13 residues. The ends lost 0 bases at V and 15 bases at J; junction bases unmatched: 8.

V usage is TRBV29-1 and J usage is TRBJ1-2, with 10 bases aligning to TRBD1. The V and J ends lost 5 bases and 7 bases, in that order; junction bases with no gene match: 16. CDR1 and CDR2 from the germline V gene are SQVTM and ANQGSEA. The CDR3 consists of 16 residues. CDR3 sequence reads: CSVKRDRGGTIGGYTF. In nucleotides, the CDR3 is TGCAGCGTTAAACGGGACAGGGGAGGGACTATTGGTGGCTACACCTTC.

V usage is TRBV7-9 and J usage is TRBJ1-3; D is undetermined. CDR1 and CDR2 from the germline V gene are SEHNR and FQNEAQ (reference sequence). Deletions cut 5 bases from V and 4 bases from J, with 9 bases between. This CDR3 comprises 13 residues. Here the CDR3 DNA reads TGTGCCAGCAGCACCAAACAGGGAAACACCATATATTTT. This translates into CASSTKQGNTIYF.

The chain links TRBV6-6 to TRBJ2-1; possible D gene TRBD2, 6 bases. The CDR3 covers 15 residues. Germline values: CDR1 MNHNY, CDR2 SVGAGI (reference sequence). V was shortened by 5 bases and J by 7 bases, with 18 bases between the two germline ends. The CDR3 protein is CASSQPPGLRNEQFF. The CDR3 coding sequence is TGTGCCAGCAGTCAACCCCCGGGACTGAGAAATGAGCAGTTCTTC.

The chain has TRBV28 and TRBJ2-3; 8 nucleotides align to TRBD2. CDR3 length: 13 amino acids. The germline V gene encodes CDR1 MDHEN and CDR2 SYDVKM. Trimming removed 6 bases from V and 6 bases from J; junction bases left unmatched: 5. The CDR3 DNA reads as TGTGCCAGCAGGCGGCGGGGGGCGGATACGCAGTATTTT. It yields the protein CASRRRGADTQYF. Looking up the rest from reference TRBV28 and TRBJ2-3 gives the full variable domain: DVKVTQSSRYLVKRTGEKVFLECVQDMDHENMFWYRQDPGLGLRLIYFSYDVKMKEKGDIPEGYSVSREKKERFSLILESASTNQTSMYLCASRRRGADTQYFGPGTRLTVL.

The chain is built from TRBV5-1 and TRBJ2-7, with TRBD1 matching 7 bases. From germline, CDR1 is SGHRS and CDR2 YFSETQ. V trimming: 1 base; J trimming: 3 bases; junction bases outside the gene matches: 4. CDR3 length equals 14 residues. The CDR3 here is CASSLRTGYYEQYF. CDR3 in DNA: TGCGCCAGCAGCTTGCGGACAGGCTACTACGAGCAGTACTTC.

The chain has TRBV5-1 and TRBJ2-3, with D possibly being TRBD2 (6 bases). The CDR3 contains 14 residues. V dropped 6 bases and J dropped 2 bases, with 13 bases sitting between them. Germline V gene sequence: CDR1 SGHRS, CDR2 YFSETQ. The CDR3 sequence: CASMLAGNTDTQYF. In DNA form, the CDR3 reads TGCGCCAGCATGCTTGCGGGGAACACAGATACGCAGTATTTT. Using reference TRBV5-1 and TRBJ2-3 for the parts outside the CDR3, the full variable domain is KAGVTQTPRYLIKTRGQQVTLSCSPISGHRSVSWYQQTPGQGLQFLFEYFSETQRNKGNFPGRFSGRQFSNSRSEMNVSTLELGDSALYLCASMLAGNTDTQYFGPGTRLTVL.

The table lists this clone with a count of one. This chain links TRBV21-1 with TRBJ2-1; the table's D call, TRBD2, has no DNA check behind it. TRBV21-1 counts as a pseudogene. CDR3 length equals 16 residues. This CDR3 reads CASPVGSSGRVAEQFF. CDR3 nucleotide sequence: TGTGCCAGCCCCGTCGGGTCTAGCGGGAGGGTAGCAGAGCAGTTCTTC.

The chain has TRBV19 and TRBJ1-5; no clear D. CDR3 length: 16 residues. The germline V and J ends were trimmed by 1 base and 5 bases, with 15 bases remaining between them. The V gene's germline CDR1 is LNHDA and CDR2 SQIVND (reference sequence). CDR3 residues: CASSIGGRRAYQPQHF. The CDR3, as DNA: TGTGCCAGTAGTATAGGAGGGAGAAGAGCGTATCAGCCCCAGCATTTT. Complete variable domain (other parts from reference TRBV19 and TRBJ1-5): DGGITQSPKYLFRKEGQNVTLSCEQNLNHDAMYWYRQDPGQGLRLIYYSQIVNDFQKGDIAEGYSVSREKKESFPLTVTSAQKNPTAFYLCASSIGGRRAYQPQHFGDGTRLSIL.

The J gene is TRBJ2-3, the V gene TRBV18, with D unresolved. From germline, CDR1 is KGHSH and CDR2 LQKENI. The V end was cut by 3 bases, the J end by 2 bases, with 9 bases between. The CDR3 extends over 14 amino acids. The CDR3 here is CASSPPEDTDTQYF. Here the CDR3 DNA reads TGTGCCAGCTCACCGCCAGAAGACACAGATACGCAGTATTTT.

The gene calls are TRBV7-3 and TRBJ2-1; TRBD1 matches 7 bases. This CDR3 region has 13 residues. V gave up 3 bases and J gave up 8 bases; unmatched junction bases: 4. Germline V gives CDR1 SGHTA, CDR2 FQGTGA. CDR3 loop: CASSFNDRDEQFF. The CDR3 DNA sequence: TGTGCCAGCAGCTTCAACGACAGGGATGAGCAGTTCTTC.

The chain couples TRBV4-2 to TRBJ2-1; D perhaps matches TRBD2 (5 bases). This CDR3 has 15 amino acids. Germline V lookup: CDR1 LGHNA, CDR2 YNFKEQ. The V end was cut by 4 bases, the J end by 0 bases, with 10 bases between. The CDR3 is CASSPLRGSYNEQFF. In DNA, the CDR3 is TGTGCCAGCAGCCCACTTCGGGGCTCCTACAATGAGCAGTTCTTC.

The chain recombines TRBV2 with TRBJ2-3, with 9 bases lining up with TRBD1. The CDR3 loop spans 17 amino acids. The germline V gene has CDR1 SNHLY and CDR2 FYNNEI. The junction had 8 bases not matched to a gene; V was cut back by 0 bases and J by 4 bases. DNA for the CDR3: TGTGCCAGCAGTGAAGCGGGACAGGGAATTTTCGCAGATACGCAGTATTTT. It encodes CASSEAGQGIFADTQYF.